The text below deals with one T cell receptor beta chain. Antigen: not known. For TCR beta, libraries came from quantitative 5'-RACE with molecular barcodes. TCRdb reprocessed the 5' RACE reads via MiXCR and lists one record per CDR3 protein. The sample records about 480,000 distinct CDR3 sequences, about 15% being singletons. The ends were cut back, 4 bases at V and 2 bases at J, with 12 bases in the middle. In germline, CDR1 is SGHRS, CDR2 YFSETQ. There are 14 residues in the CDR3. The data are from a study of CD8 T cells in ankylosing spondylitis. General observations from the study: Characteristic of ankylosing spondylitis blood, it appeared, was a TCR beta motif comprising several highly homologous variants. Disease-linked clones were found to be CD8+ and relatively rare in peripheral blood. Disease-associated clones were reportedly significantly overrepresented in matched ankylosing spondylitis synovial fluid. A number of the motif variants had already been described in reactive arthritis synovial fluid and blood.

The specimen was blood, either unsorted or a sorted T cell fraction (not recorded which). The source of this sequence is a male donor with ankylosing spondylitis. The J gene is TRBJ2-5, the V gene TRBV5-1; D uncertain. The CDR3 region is CASSHVGLQETQYF. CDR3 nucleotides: TGCGCCAGCAGCCACGTCGGGCTACAAGAGACCCAGTACTTC.